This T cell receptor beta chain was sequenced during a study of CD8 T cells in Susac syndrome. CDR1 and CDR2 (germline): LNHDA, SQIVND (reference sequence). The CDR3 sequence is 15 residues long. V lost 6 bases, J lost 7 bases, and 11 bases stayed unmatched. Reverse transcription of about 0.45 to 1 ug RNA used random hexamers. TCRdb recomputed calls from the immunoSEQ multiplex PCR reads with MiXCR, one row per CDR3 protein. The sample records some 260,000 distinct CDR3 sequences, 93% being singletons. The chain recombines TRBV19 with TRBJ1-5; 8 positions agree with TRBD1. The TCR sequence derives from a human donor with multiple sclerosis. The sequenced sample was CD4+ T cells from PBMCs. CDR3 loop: CASSQSGGAEQPQHF. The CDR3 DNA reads TGTGCCAGTAGCCAGTCAGGGGGCGCGGAGCAGCCCCAGCATTTT.